This entry lists 15 T cell receptor beta chains sequenced from one sample in a study of monozygotic twins with inflammatory bowel disease. Reanalyzing the 5' RACE reads, TCRdb keeps one entry per CDR3 protein, without DNA. The table gives approximately 160,000 distinct CDR3 sequences; the top ten clones make up roughly 7.4% of it. The source material was blood. The receptors shown here come from a human donor with ulcerative colitis or Crohn's disease, or a healthy co-twin of an affected twin (not recorded which).

The V and J genes are TRBV7-9 and TRBJ2-1; TCRdb gives TRBD2 as the D gene, but with no DNA this cannot be confirmed. Germline CDR1 SEHNR, CDR2 FQNEAQ (reference sequence). This CDR3 comprises 15 residues. The chain's CDR3 is CASSLAEGTGNEQFF.

The CDR3 is CASSPPGRGEAFF. This rearrangement joins TRBV18 to TRBJ1-1; TCRdb proposes TRBD1, but this gene call is untestable without DNA. Germline CDR1 KGHSH, CDR2 LQKENI. This CDR3 has 13 residues. The whole variable domain, remainder taken from reference TRBV18 and TRBJ1-1, is NAGVMQNPRHLVRRRGQEARLRCSPMKGHSHVYWYRQLPEEGLKFMVYLQKENIIDESGMPKERFSAEFPKEGPSILRIQQVVRGDSAAYFCASSPPGRGEAFFGQGTRLTVV.

This chain uses TRBV5-4 with TRBJ2-3; TCRdb indicates TRBD1, and absent DNA this call remains unverified. Germline V gene lookup returns CDR1 SGHNT and CDR2 YYREEE (reference sequence). The CDR3 has 15 amino acids. The chain's CDR3 is CASTPGGAGTDTQYF. The variable domain in full, completed from reference TRBV5-4 and TRBJ2-3, reads ETGVTQSPTHLIKTRGQQVTLRCSSQSGHNTVSWYQQALGQGPQFIFQYYREEENGRGNFPPRFSGLQFPNYSSELNVNALELDDSALYLCASTPGGAGTDTQYFGPGTRLTVL.

V usage is TRBV11-2 and J usage is TRBJ2-2; as DNA is missing, the TRBD1 call by TCRdb cannot be tested. The CDR3 covers 16 residues. Germline-derived CDR1 and CDR2 are SGHAT and FQNNGV. CDR3 loop: CASSRTGTVNTGELFF.

The chain has TRBV5-8 and TRBJ1-4; TCRdb indicates TRBD1, and absent DNA this call remains unverified. Germline-derived CDR1 and CDR2 are SGHTS and YDEGEE. This CDR3 region has 14 residues. The CDR3 region is CASSPGTGIEKLFF.

This chain uses TRBV24-1 with TRBJ2-2; TCRdb calls TRBD1, which cannot be checked without DNA. This CDR3 is built from 15 residues. In germline, CDR1 is KGHDR, CDR2 SFDVKD. The CDR3 is CATSDLDSFTGELFF.

The chain is built from TRBV18 and TRBJ2-7. There are 13 residues in the CDR3. Germline V gene sequence: CDR1 KGHSH, CDR2 LQKENI. CDR3 sequence reads: CASSPSHSYEQYF.

CDR3 sequence: CASSARGGGVGTEAFF. J is TRBJ1-1 and V is TRBV9. The CDR3 spans 16 residues. CDR1 is SGDLS, CDR2 YYNGEE, per germline.

V usage is TRBV9 and J usage is TRBJ1-1; TCRdb proposes TRBD1, but this gene call is untestable without DNA. The CDR3 sequence is 14 residues long. CDR1 is SGDLS and CDR2 is YYNGEE in the germline V gene. The CDR3 loop is CASSVRTDNTEAFF. The full variable domain, rest sourced from reference TRBV9 and TRBJ1-1, is DSGVTQTPKHLITATGQRVTLRCSPRSGDLSVYWYQQSLDQGLQFLIQYYNGEERAKGNILERFSAQQFPDLHSELNLSSLELGDSALYFCASSVRTDNTEAFFGQGTRLTVV.

The chain recombines TRBV6-2 or TRBV6-3 with TRBJ1-1; without DNA, the TCRdb call of TRBD1 cannot be checked. The germline V gene encodes CDR1 MNHEY and CDR2 SVGEGT. The CDR3 totals 14 residues. CDR3: CASRPDREGAEAFF.

This rearrangement joins TRBV6-2 or TRBV6-3 to TRBJ1-5. CDR1 MNHEY and CDR2 SVGEGT come from the germline V gene. CDR3 length: 14 amino acids. The CDR3: CASSRQAYNQPQHF.

The chain is built from TRBV11-2 and TRBJ2-1; checking the TCRdb D call of TRBD2 is not possible without DNA. The germline gives CDR1 SGHAT, CDR2 FQNNGV. The CDR3 runs 19 residues. CDR3 sequence reads: CASSLRTKTAGGSYNEQFF.

The chain joins TRBV10-3 to TRBJ2-5; TCRdb returns TRBD1, unconfirmable since there is no DNA. The CDR3 runs to 13 residues. Germline CDR1 and CDR2: ENHRY and SYGVKD. CDR3 sequence: CATARTGQETQYF.

The chain uses TRBV9 and TRBJ2-1; with no DNA, the TCRdb D assignment of TRBD1 cannot be verified. Germline V CDR1 and CDR2: SGDLS, YYNGEE. This CDR3 spans 16 amino acids. This chain's CDR3 is CASSVKGMAQYNEQFF.

The chain employs TRBV27 and TRBJ2-5. The CDR3 spans 13 residues. In germline, CDR1 is MNHEY, CDR2 SMNVEV (reference sequence). CDR3: CASSTGYQETQYF.